This passage covers 21 T cell receptor beta chains from one sample sequenced in a study of identical twins. From the 5' RACE reads, TCRdb called clonotypes with MiXCR, one entry per CDR3 protein. In the table there are some 760,000 distinct CDR3 sequences, 18% of which are singletons. This same sample was also taken into another study, of T cells expressing NK-cell markers.

Sequencing was performed on PBMCs. The receptors derive from a woman between 18 and 30 years old in good health.

Ten or more counts support this clonotype. This rearrangement joins TRBV7-8 to TRBJ2-7; D might be TRBD1 or TRBD2, each matching 5 bases. Germline-derived CDR1 and CDR2 are SGHVS and FQNEAQ. The germline V and J ends were trimmed by 4 bases and 5 bases, with 15 bases remaining between them. CDR3 length: 14 amino acids. The CDR3 spells CASSWPGPQDEQYF. CDR3 sequence (DNA): TGTGCCAGCAGCTGGCCGGGACCACAAGACGAGCAGTACTTC.

This clonotype was detected a few times. CDR3 nucleotide sequence: TGTGCCAGCAGTGACCGGGACAGGGAAACTCAGCCCCAGCATTTT. Protein sequence: CASSDRDRETQPQHF. V is TRBV12-3 or TRBV12-4 and J is TRBJ1-5; 9 bases agree with TRBD1. V lost 5 bases and J lost 6; bases outside the gene matches: 8. CDR3 size: 15 residues.

This clonotype was counted between two and nine times. The rearrangement links TRBV3-1 to TRBJ2-5, with 10 positions matching TRBD2. CDR1 is LGHDT and CDR2 is YNNKEL in the germline V gene (reference sequence). The CDR3 runs 17 residues. V lost 1 base, J lost 4 bases, and 9 bases stayed unmatched. The CDR3 sequence: CASSQGELAGVRETQYF. CDR3 sequence (DNA): TGTGCCAGCAGCCAAGGGGAGCTAGCGGGAGTTCGAGAGACCCAGTACTTC.

This clonotype was seen at least ten times. This CDR3 reads CASRLSGGSTDTQYF. The CDR3 bases are TGTGCCAGCAGACTTAGCGGTGGGAGCACAGATACGCAGTATTTT. This chain uses TRBV12-3 or TRBV12-4 with TRBJ2-3; perhaps TRBD2 as D (6 bases). V lost 6 bases to trimming and J lost 0 bases, with 13 bases between them. The CDR3 is 15 residues long.

Only a few counts were recorded for this clonotype. This chain links TRBV29-1 with TRBJ1-1; D remains ambiguous. CDR1 and CDR2 from the germline V gene are SQVTM and ANQGSEA. The CDR3 extends over 12 amino acids. V was trimmed by 7 bases and J by 0 bases, leaving 9 bases between them. CDR3 nucleotide sequence: TGCAGCGCCTCGCGGATGAACACTGAAGCTTTCTTT. This sequence encodes CSASRMNTEAFF.

The chain employs TRBV5-1 and TRBJ2-6, with a weak D call TRBD2 (5 bases). Germline V gene sequence: CDR1 SGHRS, CDR2 YFSETQ. The V gene lost 4 bases and the J gene lost 0 bases, with 17 bases spanning the gap. This CDR3 contains 18 residues. The CDR3 here is CASSPGLQSSSGANVLTF. For the CDR3, the DNA is TGCGCCAGCAGCCCTGGACTTCAGAGTAGCTCTGGGGCCAACGTCCTGACTTTC.

This clonotype was observed at least ten times. The rearrangement uses TRBV7-2 and TRBJ1-2, with D uncertain. Per germline, CDR1 SGHTA and CDR2 FQGNSA. The V gene lost 1 base and the J gene lost 8 bases, with 14 bases spanning the gap. This CDR3 is built from 14 residues. The DNA for the CDR3 is TGTGCCAGCAGCTTAGGCTTTAGGGCTTTAGGCTACACCTTC. It yields the protein CASSLGFRALGYTF.

V is TRBV2 and J is TRBJ1-1, with D tentatively TRBD1 (6 bases). This CDR3 spans 13 amino acids. Per germline, CDR1 SNHLY and CDR2 FYNNEI. Trimming shortened V by 6 bases and J by 9 bases, and 17 bases separated the two germline ends. CDR3 nucleotides: TGTGCCAGCAGCCCGGACGGGGGCGCGAAAGCTTTCTTT. This codes for CASSPDGGAKAFF.

This chain joins TRBV20-1 and TRBJ2-3; D not resolved. The germline V gene has CDR1 DFQATT and CDR2 SNEGSKA (reference sequence). V lost 3 bases, J lost 0 bases, and 7 bases lay in between. This CDR3 contains 13 residues. The CDR3 spells CSASIGSTDTQYF. The CDR3 DNA follows: TGCAGTGCTAGCATCGGTAGCACAGATACGCAGTATTTT.

The genes are TRBV5-1 and TRBJ1-5, with 11 bases that match TRBD1. Germline CDR1 reads SGHRS; CDR2 reads YFSETQ. Trimming removed 0 bases from V and 9 bases from J; junction bases left unmatched: 5. This CDR3 comprises 15 residues. Here the CDR3 DNA reads TGCGCCAGCAGCTTGGACGGACAGGGGGCCCGGCCCCAGCATTTT. Protein product: CASSLDGQGARPQHF.

In its sample, this clonotype was seen a few times. The chain uses TRBV14 and TRBJ2-7, with D uncertain. The CDR3 has 13 residues. In germline, CDR1 is SGHDN, CDR2 FVKESK. V was trimmed by 4 bases and J by 4 bases, leaving 11 bases between them. CDR3 sequence (DNA): TGTGCCAGCAGCCCAGTTTGGGCTTACGAGCAGTACTTC. Its translation is CASSPVWAYEQYF.

The chain couples TRBV10-3 to TRBJ2-2; TRBD1 matches 7 bases. The CDR3 runs 15 residues. V lost 10 bases, J lost 3 bases, and 11 bases stayed unmatched. CDR1 is ENHRY and CDR2 is SYGVKD in the germline V gene. As DNA, the CDR3 is TGTGCCACTGAAACGGGACAGTCCTACACCGGGGAGCTGTTTTTT. Amino acid sequence: CATETGQSYTGELFF.

The rearrangement uses TRBV7-9 and TRBJ2-3; perhaps TRBD2 as D (5 bases). V dropped 8 bases and J dropped 5 bases, with 8 bases sitting between them. CDR1 and CDR2 (germline): SEHNR, FQNEAQ (reference sequence). There are 11 residues in the CDR3. The CDR3 bases are TGTGCCAGCGGACTCGAAGATACGCAGTATTTT. Translating it yields CASGLEDTQYF.

The chain combines TRBV6-2 or TRBV6-3 with TRBJ2-2; D is unresolved. The V end lost 6 bases, the J end lost 4 bases, and 12 bases lay between the germline ends. CDR3 length: 14 amino acids. Germline CDR1 is MNHEY and CDR2 is SVGEGT. The CDR3 spells CASSIVGSTGELFF. CDR3 sequence (DNA): TGTGCCAGCAGCATTGTAGGCAGCACCGGGGAGCTGTTTTTT.

The J gene is TRBJ2-1, the V gene TRBV27; 13 nucleotides agree with TRBD2. The junction had 12 bases not matched to a gene; V was cut back by 5 bases and J by 2 bases. The CDR3 sequence is 19 residues long. The germline V gene has CDR1 MNHEY and CDR2 SMNVEV (reference sequence). CDR3 protein: CASSPRTEGLAGTYNEQFF. The CDR3 DNA reads TGTGCCAGCAGTCCCCGGACGGAGGGACTAGCGGGAACCTACAATGAGCAGTTCTTC.

This clonotype was detected a few times. The chain carries TRBV5-6 and TRBJ2-1; D uncertain. Trimming stripped 4 bases from V and 10 bases from J, with 9 bases between. This CDR3 has 11 amino acids. Per germline, CDR1 SGHDT and CDR2 YYEEEE. For the CDR3, the DNA is TGTGCCAGCAGCGAAGGACCCGAGCAGTTCTTC. It translates to CASSEGPEQFF.

The chain combines TRBV9 with TRBJ2-7, with TRBD1 matching over 10 bases. CDR1 SGDLS and CDR2 YYNGEE come from the germline V gene. The V gene end was trimmed by 4 bases and the J gene end by 4 bases; junction bases not matched to a gene: 8. The CDR3 consists of 15 residues. DNA of the CDR3: TGTGCCAGCAGCAACCGGGACAGGGGAGAATACGAGCAGTACTTC. Residues: CASSNRDRGEYEQYF.

The CDR3 DNA follows: TGCAGTGCTATAAGCGGGGGTTTGGAATACGAGCAGTACTTC. Protein: CSAISGGLEYEQYF. V is TRBV20-1 and J is TRBJ2-7; 8 nucleotides align to TRBD2. With V trimmed by 4 bases and J by 4 bases, 9 bases remained unmatched. The CDR3 is 14 amino acids. Germline assignment: CDR1 DFQATT and CDR2 SNEGSKA (reference sequence).

This clonotype was counted only a few times. The chain is built from TRBV20-1 and TRBJ2-3; 10 positions match TRBD1. Germline CDR1 is DFQATT and CDR2 is SNEGSKA (reference sequence). This CDR3 is built from 16 residues. J gave up 2 bases and V 3 bases, and 8 bases lay outside the gene matches. The CDR3 coding sequence is TGCAGTGCTAGGGGTATCGGGACAGGGGACACAGATACGCAGTATTTT. Amino acid sequence: CSARGIGTGDTDTQYF.

The chain is built from TRBV7-9 and TRBJ2-1; 9 nucleotides agree with TRBD2. The trim removed 3 bases at V and 9 bases at J, leaving 6 bases unmatched. The CDR3 covers 14 residues. Per germline, CDR1 SEHNR and CDR2 FQNEAQ (reference sequence). CDR3 in amino acids: CASSFLAGWAEQFF. Written as DNA, the CDR3 is TGTGCCAGCAGCTTCCTAGCGGGATGGGCTGAGCAGTTCTTC.

This clonotype was observed a single time. This chain connects TRBV5-1 to TRBJ2-5, with no clear D. Germline V gives CDR1 SGHRS, CDR2 YFSETQ. The V end was cut by 2 bases, the J end by 7 bases, with 9 bases between. This CDR3 is 12 amino acids long. CDR3 amino acids: CASSLETRTQYF. DNA of the CDR3: TGCGCCAGCAGCTTAGAGACCCGGACCCAGTACTTC.